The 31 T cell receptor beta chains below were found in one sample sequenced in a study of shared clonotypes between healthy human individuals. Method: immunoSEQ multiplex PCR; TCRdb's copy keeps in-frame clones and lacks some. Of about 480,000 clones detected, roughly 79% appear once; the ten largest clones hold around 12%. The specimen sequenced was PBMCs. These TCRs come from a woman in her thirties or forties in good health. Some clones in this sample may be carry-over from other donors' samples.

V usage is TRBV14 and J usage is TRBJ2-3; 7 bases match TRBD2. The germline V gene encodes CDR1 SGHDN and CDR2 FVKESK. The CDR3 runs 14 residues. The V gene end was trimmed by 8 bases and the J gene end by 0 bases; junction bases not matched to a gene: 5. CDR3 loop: CASRLAVSTDTQYF. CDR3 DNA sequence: TGTGCCAGCCGACTAGCCGTTAGCACAGATACGCAGTATTTT.

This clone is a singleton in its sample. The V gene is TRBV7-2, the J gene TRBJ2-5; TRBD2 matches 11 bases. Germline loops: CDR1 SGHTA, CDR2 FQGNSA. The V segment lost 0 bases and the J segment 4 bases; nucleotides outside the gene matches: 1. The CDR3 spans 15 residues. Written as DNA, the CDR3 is TGTGCCAGCAGCTTAGCTAGCGGGAGGGCAGAGACCCAGTACTTC. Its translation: CASSLASGRAETQYF.

The CDR3 sequence is CASSPGTGDSPLHF. CDR3 coding DNA: TGCGCCAGCAGTCCTGGGACAGGGGACTCACCCCTCCACTTT. The rearrangement links TRBV10-2 to TRBJ1-6, with 10 bases aligning to TRBD1. CDR1 and CDR2 from the germline V gene are WSHSY and SAAADI. V dropped 5 bases and J dropped 10; count of bases not matched to a gene: 5. The CDR3 runs to 14 residues.

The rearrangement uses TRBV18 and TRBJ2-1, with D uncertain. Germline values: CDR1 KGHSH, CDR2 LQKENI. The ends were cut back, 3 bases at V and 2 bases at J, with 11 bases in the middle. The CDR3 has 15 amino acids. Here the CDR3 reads CASSPLSGTYNEQFF. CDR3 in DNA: TGTGCCAGCTCACCCCTCTCCGGAACCTACAATGAGCAGTTCTTC.

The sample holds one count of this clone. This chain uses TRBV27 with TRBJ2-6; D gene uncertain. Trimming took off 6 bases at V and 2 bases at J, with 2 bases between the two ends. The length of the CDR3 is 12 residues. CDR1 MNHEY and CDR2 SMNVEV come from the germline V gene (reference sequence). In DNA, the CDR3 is TGTGCCAGCAGGACTGGGGCCAACGTCCTGACTTTC. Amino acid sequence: CASRTGANVLTF.

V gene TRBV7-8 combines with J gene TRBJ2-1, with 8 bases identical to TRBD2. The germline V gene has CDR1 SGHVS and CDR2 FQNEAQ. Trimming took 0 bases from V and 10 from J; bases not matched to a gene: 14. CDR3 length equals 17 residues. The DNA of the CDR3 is TGTGCCAGCAGCTTAGCGCAGACGGGACTAGTTACGAGAGAGCAGTTCTTC. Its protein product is CASSLAQTGLVTREQFF.

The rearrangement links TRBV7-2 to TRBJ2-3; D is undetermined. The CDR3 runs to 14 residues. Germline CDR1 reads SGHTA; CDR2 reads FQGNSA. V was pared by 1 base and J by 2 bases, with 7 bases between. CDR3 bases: TGTGCCAGCAGCTTAGGGTTTGACACAGATACGCAGTATTTT. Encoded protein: CASSLGFDTDTQYF. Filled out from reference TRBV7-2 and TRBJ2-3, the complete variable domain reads GAGVSQSPSNKVTEKGKDVELRCDPISGHTALYWYRQSLGQGLEFLIYFQGNSAPDKSGLPSDRFSAERTGGSVSTLTIQRTQQEDSAVYLCASSLGFDTDTQYFGPGTRLTVL.

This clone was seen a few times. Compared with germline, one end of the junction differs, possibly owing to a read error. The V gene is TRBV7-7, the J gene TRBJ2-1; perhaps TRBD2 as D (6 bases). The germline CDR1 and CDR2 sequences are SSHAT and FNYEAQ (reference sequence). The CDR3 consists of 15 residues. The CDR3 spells CASSLFSGPYNEQFF. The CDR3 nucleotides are TGTGCTAGCAGCTTATTTAGCGGTCCCTACAATGAGCAGTTCTTC.

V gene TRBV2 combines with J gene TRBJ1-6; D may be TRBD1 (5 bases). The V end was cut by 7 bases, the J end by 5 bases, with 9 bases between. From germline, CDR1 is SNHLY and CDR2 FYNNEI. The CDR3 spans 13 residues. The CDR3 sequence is CASNRRDNSPLHF. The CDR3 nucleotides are TGTGCCAGCAACAGGCGCGATAATTCACCCCTCCACTTT.

The CDR3: CAWSRQGGTEAFF. The CDR3, as DNA: TGTGCCTGGAGCAGACAGGGAGGGACTGAAGCTTTCTTT. The V call is TRBV30, the J call TRBJ1-1; TRBD1 agrees at 7 bases. Germline V gene sequence: CDR1 GTSNPN, CDR2 SVGIG (reference sequence). J was trimmed by 5 bases and V by 3 bases; bases with no gene match: 6. CDR3 size: 13 residues.

CDR3 loop: CASSRPYLTGGTEAFF. The CDR3 coding sequence is TGTGCCAGCAGCCGCCCGTATCTTACAGGGGGCACTGAAGCTTTCTTT. The J gene is TRBJ1-1, the V gene TRBV6-6; TRBD1 matches 8 bases. Trimming cost V 6 bases and J 4 bases; bases outside gene matches: 13. CDR1 and CDR2 (germline): MNHNY, SVGAGI (reference sequence). This CDR3 has 16 residues.

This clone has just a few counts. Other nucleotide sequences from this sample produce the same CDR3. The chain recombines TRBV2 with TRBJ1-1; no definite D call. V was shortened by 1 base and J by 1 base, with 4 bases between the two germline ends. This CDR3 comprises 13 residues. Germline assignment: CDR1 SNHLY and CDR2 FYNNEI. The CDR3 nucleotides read TGTGCCAGCAGTGAAGGGTGGAACACTGAAGCTTTCTTT. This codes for CASSEGWNTEAFF.

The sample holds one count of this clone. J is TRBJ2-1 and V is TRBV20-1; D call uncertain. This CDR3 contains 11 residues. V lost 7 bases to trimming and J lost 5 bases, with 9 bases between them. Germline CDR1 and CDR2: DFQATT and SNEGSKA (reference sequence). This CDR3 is CSVTGNNEQFF. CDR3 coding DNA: TGCAGTGTAACCGGTAACAATGAGCAGTTCTTC.

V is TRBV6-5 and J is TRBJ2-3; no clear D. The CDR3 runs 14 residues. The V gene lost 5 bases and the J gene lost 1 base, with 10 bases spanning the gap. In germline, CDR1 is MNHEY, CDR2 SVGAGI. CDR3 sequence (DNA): TGTGCCAGCAGTCCTGGACGAGGCACAGATACGCAGTATTTT. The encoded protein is CASSPGRGTDTQYF.

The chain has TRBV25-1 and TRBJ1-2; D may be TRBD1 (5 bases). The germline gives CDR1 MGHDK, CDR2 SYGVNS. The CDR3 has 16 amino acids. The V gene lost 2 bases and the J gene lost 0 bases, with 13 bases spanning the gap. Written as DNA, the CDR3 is TGTGCCAGCAGTGAACCCGGGGACTTAGCTAACTATGGCTACACCTTC. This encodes CASSEPGDLANYGYTF.

CDR3 sequence reads: CAISESWGASGRAAQVYEQYF. The DNA of the CDR3 is TGTGCCATCAGTGAGTCGTGGGGGGCTAGCGGGAGGGCGGCGCAGGTCTACGAGCAGTACTTC. The V call is TRBV10-3, the J call TRBJ2-7, with TRBD2 identical over 12 bases. V lost 0 bases and J lost 3; bases outside the gene matches: 18. This CDR3 is built from 21 residues. Germline assignment: CDR1 ENHRY and CDR2 SYGVKD.

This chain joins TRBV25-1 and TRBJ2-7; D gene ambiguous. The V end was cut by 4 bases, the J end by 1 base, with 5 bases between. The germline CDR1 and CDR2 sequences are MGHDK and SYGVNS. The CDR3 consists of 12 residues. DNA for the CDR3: TGTGCCAGCAGTGGGCTTTCCTACGAGCAGTACTTC. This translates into CASSGLSYEQYF.

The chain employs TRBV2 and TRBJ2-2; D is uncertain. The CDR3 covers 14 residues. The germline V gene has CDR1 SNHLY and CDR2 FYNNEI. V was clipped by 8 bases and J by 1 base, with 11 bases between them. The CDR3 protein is CASAPPVNTGELFF. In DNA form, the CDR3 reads TGTGCCAGCGCCCCGCCTGTGAACACCGGGGAGCTGTTTTTT.

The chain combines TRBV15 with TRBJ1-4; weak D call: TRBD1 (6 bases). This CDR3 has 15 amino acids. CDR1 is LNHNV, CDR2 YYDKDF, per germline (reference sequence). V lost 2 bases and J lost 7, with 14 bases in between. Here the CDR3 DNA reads TGTGCCACCAGCAGACTCACAGGGCCTGGTGAAAAACTGTTTTTT. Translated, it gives CATSRLTGPGEKLFF.

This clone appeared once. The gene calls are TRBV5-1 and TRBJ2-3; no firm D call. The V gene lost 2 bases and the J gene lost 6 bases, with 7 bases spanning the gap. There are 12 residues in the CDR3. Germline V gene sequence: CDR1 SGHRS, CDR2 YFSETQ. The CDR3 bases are TGCGCCAGCAGCTTTATTGGCGATACGCAGTATTTT. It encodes CASSFIGDTQYF. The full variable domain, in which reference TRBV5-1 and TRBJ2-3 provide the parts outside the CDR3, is KAGVTQTPRYLIKTRGQQVTLSCSPISGHRSVSWYQQTPGQGLQFLFEYFSETQRNKGNFPGRFSGRQFSNSRSEMNVSTLELGDSALYLCASSFIGDTQYFGPGTRLTVL.

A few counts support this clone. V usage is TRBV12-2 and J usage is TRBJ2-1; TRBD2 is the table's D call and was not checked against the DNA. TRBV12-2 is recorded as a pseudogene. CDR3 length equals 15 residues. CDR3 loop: CASRFPSGGLDEQFF. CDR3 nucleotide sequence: TGTGCAAGTCGCTTCCCATCGGGAGGCCTCGATGAGCAGTTCTTC.

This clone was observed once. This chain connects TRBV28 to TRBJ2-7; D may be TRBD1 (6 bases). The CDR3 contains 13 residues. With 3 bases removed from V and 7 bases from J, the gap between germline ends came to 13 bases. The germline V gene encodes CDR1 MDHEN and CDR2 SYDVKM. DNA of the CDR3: TGTGCCAGCAGTTTGAACAGGGATGAGGAGCAGTACTTC. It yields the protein CASSLNRDEEQYF.

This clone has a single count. Written as DNA, the CDR3 is TGTGCCAGTAGTATCCTCGGGACTAGCGGGAGCTCCTACAATGAGCAGTTCTTC. Its translation is CASSILGTSGSSYNEQFF. The rearrangement joins TRBV19 to TRBJ2-1; 14 nucleotides match TRBD2. CDR1 is LNHDA and CDR2 is SQIVND in the germline V gene (reference sequence). The length of the CDR3 is 18 residues. Trimming took 3 bases from V and 0 from J; bases not matched to a gene: 4. Full variable domain (outside the CDR3, taken from reference TRBV19 and TRBJ2-1): DGGITQSPKYLFRKEGQNVTLSCEQNLNHDAMYWYRQDPGQGLRLIYYSQIVNDFQKGDIAEGYSVSREKKESFPLTVTSAQKNPTAFYLCASSILGTSGSSYNEQFFGPGTRLTVL.

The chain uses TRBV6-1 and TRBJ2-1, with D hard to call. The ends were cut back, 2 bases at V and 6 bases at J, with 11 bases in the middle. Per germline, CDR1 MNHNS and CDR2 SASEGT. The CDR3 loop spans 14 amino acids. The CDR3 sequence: CASSERARSNEQFF. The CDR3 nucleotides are TGTGCCAGCAGTGAAAGGGCTAGAAGCAATGAGCAGTTCTTC.

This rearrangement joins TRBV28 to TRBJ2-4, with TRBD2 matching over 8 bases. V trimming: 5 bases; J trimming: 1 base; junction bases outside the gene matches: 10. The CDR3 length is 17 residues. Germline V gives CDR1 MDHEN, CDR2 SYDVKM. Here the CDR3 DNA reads TGTGCCAGCAGTCTCGGGGGGGCGGCTGGGGCCAAAAACATTCAGTACTTC. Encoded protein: CASSLGGAAGAKNIQYF.

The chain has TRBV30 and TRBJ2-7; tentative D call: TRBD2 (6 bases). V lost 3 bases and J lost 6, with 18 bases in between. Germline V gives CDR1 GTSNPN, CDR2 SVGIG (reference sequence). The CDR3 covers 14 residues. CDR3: CAWSSGLGVGEQYF. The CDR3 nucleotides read TGTGCCTGGAGCTCGGGACTTGGTGTAGGCGAGCAGTACTTC.

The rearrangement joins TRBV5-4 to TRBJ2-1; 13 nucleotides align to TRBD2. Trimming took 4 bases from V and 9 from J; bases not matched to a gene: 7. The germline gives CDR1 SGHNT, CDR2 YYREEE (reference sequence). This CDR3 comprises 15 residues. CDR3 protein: CASSKLAGGASEQFF. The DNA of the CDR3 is TGTGCCAGCAGCAAACTAGCGGGAGGGGCAAGTGAGCAGTTCTTC.

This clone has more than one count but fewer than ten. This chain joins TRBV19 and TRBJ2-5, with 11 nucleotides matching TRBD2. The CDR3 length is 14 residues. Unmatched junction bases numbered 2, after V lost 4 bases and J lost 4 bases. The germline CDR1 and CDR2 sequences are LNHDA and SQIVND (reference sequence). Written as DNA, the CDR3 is TGTGCCAGTAGTACCGGACTAGCGGGAGAGACCCAGTACTTC. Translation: CASSTGLAGETQYF.

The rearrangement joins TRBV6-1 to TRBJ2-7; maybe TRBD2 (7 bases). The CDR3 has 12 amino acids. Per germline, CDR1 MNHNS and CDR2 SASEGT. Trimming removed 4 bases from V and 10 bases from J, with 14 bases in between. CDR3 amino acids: CASSVGRGLQYF. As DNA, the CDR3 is TGTGCCAGCAGTGTGGGGCGGGGGCTTCAGTACTTC.

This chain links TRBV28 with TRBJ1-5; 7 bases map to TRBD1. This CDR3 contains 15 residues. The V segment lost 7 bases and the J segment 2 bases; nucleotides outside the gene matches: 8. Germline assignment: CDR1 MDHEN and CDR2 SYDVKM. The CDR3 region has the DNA TGTGCCAGCAAGGGGGCCCCAATCGGCAATCAGCCCCAGCATTTT. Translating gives CASKGAPIGNQPQHF.

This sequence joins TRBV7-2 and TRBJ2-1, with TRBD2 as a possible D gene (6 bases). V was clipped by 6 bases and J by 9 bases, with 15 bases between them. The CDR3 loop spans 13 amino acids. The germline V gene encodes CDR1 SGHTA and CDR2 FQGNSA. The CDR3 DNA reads TGTGCCAGCAGTTCCTGGACTATGCTTGAGCAGTTCTTC. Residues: CASSSWTMLEQFF.